Listed here is a single TCR beta chain. Its matching antigen is unknown. It was with 60 Vbeta and 13 Jbeta primers that the PCR ran. Sequenced by immunoSEQ multiplex PCR; TCRdb stores in-frame clones only, minus some. The sample contains 100,000 or so clones, around 85% of which appear only once. Per the germline V gene, CDR1 is SNHLY and CDR2 is FYNNEI. V was shortened by 6 bases and J by 6 bases, with 12 bases between the two germline ends. The CDR3 has 13 amino acids. These data originate in a study of cytomegalovirus exposure and HLA in healthy donors. Study conclusions and caveats: Later analysis associated a missense DCLRE1C variant with TCR beta V- and J-gene trimming. A prior analysis recorded that most TCR beta V segments were productive about 90% or about 30% of the time. Cytomegalovirus-associated TCR beta chains were listed, numbering approximately 150.

The V gene is TRBV2, the J gene TRBJ2-1; weak D call: TRBD2 (6 bases). The source material was PBMCs. The receptor's source is a man younger than 40 in good health and CMV-seronegative. The CDR3 DNA follows: TGTGCCAGCAGAGGGACTCGCGCCAATGAGCAGTTCTTC. Its protein is CASRGTRANEQFF. The full variable domain, in which reference TRBV2 and TRBJ2-1 provide the parts outside the CDR3, is EPEVTQTPSHQVTQMGQEVILRCVPISNHLYFYWYRQILGQKVEFLVSFYNNEISEKSEIFDDQFSVERPDGSNFTLKIRSTKLEDSAMYFCASRGTRANEQFFGPGTRLTVL.